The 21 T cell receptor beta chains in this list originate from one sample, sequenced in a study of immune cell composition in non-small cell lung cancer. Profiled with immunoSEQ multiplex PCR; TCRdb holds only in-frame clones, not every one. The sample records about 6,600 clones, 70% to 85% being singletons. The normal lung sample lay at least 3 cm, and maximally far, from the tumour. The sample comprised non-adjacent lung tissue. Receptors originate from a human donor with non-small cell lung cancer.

DNA of the CDR3: TGTGCCAGCAGCTTAGGGACAGGGCGTGGGGTTAATGAAAAACTGTTTTTT. Protein product: CASSLGTGRGVNEKLFF. The rearrangement joins TRBV7-2 to TRBJ1-4; TRBD1 agrees at 8 bases. This CDR3 is 17 amino acids long. Trimming removed 1 base from V and 4 bases from J; junction bases left unmatched: 8. Per germline, CDR1 SGHTA and CDR2 FQGNSA.

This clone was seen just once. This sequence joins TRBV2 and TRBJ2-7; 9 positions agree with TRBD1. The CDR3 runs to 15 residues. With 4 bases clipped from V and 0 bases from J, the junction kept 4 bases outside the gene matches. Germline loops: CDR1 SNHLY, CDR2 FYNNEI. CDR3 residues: CASSGDREYSYEQYF. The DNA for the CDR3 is TGTGCCAGCAGTGGGGACAGGGAGTACTCCTACGAGCAGTACTTC.

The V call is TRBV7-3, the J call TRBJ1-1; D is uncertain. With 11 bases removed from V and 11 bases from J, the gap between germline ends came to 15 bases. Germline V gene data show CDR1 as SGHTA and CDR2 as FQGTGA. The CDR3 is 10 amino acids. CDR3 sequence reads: CAPIVSLAFF. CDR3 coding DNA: TGTGCCCCTATCGTAAGCCTCGCTTTCTTT.

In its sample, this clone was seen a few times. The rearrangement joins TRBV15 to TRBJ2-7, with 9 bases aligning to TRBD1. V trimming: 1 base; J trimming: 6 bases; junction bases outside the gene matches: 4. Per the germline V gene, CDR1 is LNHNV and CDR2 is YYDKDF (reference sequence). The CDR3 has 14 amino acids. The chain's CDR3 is CATSRGDREGEQYF. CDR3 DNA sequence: TGTGCCACCAGCAGAGGGGACAGGGAAGGCGAGCAGTACTTC. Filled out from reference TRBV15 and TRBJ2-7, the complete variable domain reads DAMVIQNPRYQVTQFGKPVTLSCSQTLNHNVMYWYQQKSSQAPKLLFHYYDKDFNNEADTPDNFQSRRPNTSFCFLDIRSPGLGDTAMYLCATSRGDREGEQYFGPGTRLTVT.

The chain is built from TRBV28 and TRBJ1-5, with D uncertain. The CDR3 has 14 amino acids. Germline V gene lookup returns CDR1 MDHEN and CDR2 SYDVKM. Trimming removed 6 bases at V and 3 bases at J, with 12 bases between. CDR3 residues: CASRRSSLNQPQHF. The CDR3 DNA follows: TGTGCCAGCAGGCGGTCCTCCCTCAATCAGCCCCAGCATTTT.

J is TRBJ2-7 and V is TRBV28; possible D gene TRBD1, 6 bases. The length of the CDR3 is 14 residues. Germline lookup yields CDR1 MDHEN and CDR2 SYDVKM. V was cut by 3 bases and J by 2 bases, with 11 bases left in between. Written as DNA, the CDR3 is TGTGCCAGCAGTTTTTTTTCAGGGGCCTACGAGCAGTACTTC. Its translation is CASSFFSGAYEQYF. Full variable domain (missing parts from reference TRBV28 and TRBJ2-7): DVKVTQSSRYLVKRTGEKVFLECVQDMDHENMFWYRQDPGLGLRLIYFSYDVKMKEKGDIPEGYSVSREKKERFSLILESASTNQTSMYLCASSFFSGAYEQYFGPGTRLTVT.

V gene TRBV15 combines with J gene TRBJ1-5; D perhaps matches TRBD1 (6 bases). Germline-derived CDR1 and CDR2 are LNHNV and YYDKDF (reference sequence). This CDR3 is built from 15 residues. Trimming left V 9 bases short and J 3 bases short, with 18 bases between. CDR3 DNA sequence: TGTGCCACGTCGGACAGCAGGAATTACAATCAGCCCCAGCATTTT. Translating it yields CATSDSRNYNQPQHF.

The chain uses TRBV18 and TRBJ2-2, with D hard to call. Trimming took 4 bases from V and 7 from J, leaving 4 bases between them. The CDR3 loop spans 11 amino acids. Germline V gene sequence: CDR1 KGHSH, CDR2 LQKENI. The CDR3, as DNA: TGTGCCAGCTCACTAGACGGGGAGCTGTTTTTT. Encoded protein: CASSLDGELFF.

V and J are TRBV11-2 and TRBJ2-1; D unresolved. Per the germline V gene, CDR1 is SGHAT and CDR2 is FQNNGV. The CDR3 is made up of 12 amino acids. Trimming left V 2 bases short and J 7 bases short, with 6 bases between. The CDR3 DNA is TGTGCCAGCAGCTTAACAAAGAATGAGCAGTTCTTC. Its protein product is CASSLTKNEQFF.

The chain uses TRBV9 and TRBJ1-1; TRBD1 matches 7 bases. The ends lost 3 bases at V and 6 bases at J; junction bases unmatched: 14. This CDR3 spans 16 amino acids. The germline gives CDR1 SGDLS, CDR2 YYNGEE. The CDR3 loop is CASSELTLDRASEAFF. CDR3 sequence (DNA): TGTGCCAGCAGCGAACTTACCCTCGACAGGGCTTCTGAAGCTTTCTTT.

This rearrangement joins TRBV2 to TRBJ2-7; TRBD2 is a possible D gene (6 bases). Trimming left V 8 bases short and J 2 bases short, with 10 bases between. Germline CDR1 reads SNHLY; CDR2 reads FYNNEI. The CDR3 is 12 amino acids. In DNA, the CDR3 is TGTGCCAGCTCGGGGGAGCCCTACGAGCAGTACTTC. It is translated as CASSGEPYEQYF.

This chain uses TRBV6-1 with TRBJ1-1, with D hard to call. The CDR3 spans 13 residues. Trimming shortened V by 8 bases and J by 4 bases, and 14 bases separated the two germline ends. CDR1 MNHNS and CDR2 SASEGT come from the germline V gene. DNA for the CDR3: TGTGCCAGCCTAGGACTCCGGGGCACTGAAGCTTTCTTT. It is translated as CASLGLRGTEAFF.

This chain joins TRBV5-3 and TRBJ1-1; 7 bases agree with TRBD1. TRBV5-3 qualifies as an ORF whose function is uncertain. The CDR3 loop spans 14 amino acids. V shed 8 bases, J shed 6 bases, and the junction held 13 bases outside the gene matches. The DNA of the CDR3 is TGTGCCAGCAGGGAACAGGGGACGGGGGCTGAAGCTTTCTTT. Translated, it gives CASREQGTGAEAFF.

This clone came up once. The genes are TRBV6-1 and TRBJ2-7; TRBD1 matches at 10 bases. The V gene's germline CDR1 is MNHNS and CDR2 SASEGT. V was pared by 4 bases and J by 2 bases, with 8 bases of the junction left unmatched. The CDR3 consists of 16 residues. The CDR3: CASSGFGQGVAYEQYF. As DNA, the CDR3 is TGTGCCAGCAGTGGATTCGGACAGGGGGTTGCCTACGAGCAGTACTTC.

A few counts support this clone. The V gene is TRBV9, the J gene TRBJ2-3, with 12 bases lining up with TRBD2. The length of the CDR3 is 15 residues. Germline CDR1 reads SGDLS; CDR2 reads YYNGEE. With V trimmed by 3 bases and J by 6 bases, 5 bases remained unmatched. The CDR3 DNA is TGTGCCAGCAGCGAGACGGGACTAGCGGGCGATACGCAGTATTTT. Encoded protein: CASSETGLAGDTQYF.

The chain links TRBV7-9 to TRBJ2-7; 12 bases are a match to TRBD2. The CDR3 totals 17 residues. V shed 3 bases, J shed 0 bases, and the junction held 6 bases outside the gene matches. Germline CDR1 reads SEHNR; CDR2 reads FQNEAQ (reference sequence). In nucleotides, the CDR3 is TGTGCCAGCAGCTTTACTAGCGGGGGGCCTAGCTCCTACGAGCAGTACTTC. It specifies CASSFTSGGPSSYEQYF.

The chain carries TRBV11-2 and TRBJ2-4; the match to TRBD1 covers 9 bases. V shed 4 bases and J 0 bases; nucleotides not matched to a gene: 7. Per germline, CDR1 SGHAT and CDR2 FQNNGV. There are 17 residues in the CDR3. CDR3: CASSSGTGSIAKNIQYF. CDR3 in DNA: TGTGCCAGCAGCTCGGGGACAGGGAGTATAGCCAAAAACATTCAGTACTTC.

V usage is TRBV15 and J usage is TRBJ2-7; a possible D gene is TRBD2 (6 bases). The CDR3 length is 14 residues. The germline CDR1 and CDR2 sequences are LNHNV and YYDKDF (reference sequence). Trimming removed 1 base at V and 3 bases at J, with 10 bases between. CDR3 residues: CATSRVGGIYEQYF. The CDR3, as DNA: TGTGCCACCAGCAGAGTGGGGGGTATCTACGAGCAGTACTTC. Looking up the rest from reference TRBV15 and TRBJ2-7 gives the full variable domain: DAMVIQNPRYQVTQFGKPVTLSCSQTLNHNVMYWYQQKSSQAPKLLFHYYDKDFNNEADTPDNFQSRRPNTSFCFLDIRSPGLGDTAMYLCATSRVGGIYEQYFGPGTRLTVT.

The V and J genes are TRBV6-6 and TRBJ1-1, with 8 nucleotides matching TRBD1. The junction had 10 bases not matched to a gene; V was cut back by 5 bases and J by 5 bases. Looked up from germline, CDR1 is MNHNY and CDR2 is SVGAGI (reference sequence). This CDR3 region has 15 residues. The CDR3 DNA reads TGTGCCAGCAGTGACAGGGGTGTCAGGAAAACTGAAGCTTTCTTT. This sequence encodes CASSDRGVRKTEAFF.

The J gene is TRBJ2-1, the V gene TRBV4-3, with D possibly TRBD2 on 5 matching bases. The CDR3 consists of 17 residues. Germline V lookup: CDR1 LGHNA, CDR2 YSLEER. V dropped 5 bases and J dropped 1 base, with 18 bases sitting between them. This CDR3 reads CASSNSGSGASYNEQFF. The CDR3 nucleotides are TGCGCCAGCAGCAACTCGGGGAGCGGAGCGTCCTACAATGAGCAGTTCTTC.

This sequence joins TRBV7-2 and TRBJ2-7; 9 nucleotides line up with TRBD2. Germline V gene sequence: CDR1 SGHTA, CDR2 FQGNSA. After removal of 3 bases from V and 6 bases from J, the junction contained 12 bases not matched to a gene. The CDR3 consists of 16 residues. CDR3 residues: CASSFIPIAGVSEQYF. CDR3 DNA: TGTGCCAGCAGCTTCATCCCCATAGCGGGAGTCTCCGAGCAGTACTTC.